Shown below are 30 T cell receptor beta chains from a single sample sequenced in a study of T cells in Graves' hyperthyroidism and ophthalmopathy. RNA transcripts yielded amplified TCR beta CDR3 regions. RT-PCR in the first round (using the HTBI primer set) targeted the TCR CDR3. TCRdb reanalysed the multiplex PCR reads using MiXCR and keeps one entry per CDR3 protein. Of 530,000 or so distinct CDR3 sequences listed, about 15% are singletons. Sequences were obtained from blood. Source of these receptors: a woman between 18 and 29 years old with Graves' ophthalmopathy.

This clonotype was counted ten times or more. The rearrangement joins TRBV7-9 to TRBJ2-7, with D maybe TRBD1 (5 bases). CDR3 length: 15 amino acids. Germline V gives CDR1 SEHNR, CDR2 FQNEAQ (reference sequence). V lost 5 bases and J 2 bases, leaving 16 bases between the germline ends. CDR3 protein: CASSPDQGHTYEQYF. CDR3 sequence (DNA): TGTGCCAGCAGCCCGGACCAGGGTCACACCTACGAGCAGTACTTC.

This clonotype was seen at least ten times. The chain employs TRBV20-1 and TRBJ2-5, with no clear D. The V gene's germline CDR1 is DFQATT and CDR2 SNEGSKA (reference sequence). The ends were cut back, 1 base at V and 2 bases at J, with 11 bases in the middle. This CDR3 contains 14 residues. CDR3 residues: CSARGPSMQETQYF. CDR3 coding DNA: TGCAGTGCTAGAGGCCCGTCGATGCAAGAGACCCAGTACTTC.

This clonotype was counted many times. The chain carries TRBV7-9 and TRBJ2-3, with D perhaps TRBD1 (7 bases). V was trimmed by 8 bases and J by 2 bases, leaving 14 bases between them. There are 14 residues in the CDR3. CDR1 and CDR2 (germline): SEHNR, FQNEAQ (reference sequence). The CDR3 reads CASGRTGHTDTQYF. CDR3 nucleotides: TGTGCCAGCGGGAGGACAGGCCACACAGATACGCAGTATTTT.

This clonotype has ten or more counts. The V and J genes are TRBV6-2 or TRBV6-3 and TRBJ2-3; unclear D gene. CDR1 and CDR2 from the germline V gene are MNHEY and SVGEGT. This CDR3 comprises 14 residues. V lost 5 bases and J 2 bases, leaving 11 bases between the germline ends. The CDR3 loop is CASSIGRTTDTQYF. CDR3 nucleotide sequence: TGTGCCAGCAGTATAGGACGGACCACAGATACGCAGTATTTT.

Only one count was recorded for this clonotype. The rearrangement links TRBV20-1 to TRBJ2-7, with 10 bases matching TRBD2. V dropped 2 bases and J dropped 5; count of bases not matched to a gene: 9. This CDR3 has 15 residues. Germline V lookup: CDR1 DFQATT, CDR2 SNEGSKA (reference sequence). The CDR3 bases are TGCAGTGCTAGAAAGTATAGCGGGGGGCTTCACGAGCAGTACTTC. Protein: CSARKYSGGLHEQYF.

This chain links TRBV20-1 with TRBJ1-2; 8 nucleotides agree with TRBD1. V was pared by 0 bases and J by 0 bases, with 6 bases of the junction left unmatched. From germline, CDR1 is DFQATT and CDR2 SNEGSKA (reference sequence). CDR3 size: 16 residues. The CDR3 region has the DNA TGCAGTGCTAGAGATCCCGGACAGGGCTCTAACTATGGCTACACCTTC. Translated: CSARDPGQGSNYGYTF.

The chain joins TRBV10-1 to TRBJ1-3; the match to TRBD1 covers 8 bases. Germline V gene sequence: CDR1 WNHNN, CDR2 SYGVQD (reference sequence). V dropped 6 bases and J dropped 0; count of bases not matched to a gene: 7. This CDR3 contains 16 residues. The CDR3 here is CASSRGDRSSGNTIYF. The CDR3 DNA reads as TGCGCCAGCAGCCGAGGGGACAGGAGCTCTGGAAACACCATATATTTT.

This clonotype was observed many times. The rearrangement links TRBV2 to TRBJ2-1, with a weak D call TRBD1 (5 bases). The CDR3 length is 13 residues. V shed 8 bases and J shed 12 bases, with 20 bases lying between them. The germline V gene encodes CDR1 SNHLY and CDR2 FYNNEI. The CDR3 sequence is CASRRVLGKVQFF. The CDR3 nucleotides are TGTGCCAGCCGCAGGGTCCTTGGGAAGGTGCAGTTCTTC.

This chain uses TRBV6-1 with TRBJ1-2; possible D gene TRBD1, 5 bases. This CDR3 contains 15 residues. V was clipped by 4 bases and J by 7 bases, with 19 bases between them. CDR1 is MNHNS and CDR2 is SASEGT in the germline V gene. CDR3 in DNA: TGTGCCAGCAGTGGGGGGAGACCCCAAGTACGTGGCTACACCTTC. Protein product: CASSGGRPQVRGYTF.

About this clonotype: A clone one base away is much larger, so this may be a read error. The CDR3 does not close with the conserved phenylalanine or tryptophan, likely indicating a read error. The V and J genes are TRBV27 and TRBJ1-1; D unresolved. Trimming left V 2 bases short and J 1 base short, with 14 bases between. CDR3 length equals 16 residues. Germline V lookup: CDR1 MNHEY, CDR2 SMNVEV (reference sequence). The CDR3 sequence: CASSLLLGGGNTEAFL. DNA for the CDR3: TGTGCCAGCAGTTTACTTTTAGGAGGTGGGAACACTGAAGCTTTCCTT.

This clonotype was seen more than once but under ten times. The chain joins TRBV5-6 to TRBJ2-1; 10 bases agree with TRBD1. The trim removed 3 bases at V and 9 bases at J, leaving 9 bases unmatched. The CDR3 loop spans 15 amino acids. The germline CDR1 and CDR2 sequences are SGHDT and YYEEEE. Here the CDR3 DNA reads TGTGCCAGCAGCTGGGACAGGGGCTCTCTCGCTGAGCAGTTCTTC. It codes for CASSWDRGSLAEQFF.

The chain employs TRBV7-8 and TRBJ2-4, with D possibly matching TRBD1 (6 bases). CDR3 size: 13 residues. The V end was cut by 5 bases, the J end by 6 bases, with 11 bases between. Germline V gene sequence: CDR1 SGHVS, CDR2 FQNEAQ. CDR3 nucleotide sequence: TGTGCCAGCAGCGCCGGCAGGGGAAACATTCAGTACTTC. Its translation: CASSAGRGNIQYF.

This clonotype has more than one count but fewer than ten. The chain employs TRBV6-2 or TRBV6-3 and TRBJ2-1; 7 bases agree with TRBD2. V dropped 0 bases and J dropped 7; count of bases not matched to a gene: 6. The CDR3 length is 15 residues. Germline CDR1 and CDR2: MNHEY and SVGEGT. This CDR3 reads CASSYSALAINEQFF. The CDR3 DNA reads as TGTGCCAGCAGTTACTCGGCACTAGCGATAAATGAGCAGTTCTTC.

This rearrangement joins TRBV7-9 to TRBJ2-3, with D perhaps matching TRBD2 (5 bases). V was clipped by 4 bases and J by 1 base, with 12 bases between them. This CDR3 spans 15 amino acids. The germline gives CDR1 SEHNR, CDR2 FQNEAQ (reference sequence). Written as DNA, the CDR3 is TGTGCCAGCAGCTGGAGGCCAGTGGGCACAGATACGCAGTATTTT. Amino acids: CASSWRPVGTDTQYF.

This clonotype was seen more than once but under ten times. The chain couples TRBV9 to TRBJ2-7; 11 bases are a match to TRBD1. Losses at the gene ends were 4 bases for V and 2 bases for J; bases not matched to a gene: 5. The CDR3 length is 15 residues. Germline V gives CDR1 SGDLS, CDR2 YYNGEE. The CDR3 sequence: CASSIGTGGTYEQYF. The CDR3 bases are TGTGCCAGCAGCATAGGGACAGGGGGGACCTACGAGCAGTACTTC. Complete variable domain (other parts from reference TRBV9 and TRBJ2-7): DSGVTQTPKHLITATGQRVTLRCSPRSGDLSVYWYQQSLDQGLQFLIQYYNGEERAKGNILERFSAQQFPDLHSELNLSSLELGDSALYFCASSIGTGGTYEQYFGPGTRLTVT.

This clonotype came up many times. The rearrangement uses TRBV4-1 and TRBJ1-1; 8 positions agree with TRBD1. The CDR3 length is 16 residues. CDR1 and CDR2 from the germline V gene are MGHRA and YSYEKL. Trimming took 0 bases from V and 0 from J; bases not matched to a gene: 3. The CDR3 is CASSQDRGRMNTEAFF. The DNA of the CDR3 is TGCGCCAGCAGCCAAGACAGGGGGCGGATGAACACTGAAGCTTTCTTT.

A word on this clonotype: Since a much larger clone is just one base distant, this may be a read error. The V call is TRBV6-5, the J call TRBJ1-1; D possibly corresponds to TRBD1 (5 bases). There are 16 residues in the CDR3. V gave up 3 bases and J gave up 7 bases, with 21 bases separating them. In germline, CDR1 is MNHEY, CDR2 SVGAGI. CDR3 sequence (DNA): TGTGCCAGCAGTTATAGGGCCGACAGTAAGGGGCATGAAGCTTTCTTT. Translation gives CASSYRADSKGHEAFF.

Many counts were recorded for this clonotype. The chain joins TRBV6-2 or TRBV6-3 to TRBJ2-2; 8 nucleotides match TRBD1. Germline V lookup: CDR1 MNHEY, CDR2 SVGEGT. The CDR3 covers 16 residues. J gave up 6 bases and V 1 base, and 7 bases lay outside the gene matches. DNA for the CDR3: TGTGCCAGCAGTTACTTTACAGGGGGAATCTCCGGGGAGCTGTTTTTT. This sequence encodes CASSYFTGGISGELFF.

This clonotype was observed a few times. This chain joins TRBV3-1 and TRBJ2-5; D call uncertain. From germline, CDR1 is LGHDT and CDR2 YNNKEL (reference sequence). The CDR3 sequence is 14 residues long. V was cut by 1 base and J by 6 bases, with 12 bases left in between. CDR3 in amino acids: CASSQGARSQTQYF. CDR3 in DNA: TGTGCCAGCAGCCAAGGTGCTAGGAGTCAGACCCAGTACTTC.

The DNA of the CDR3 is TGTGCCAGCAGCCCTTTAGGGAGGGGGGGAAGCGGGAGGCCCCCATACGAGCAGTACTTC. Its translation: CASSPLGRGGSGRPPYEQYF. This chain links TRBV7-2 with TRBJ2-7; 9 nucleotides line up with TRBD2. From germline, CDR1 is SGHTA and CDR2 FQGNSA. The ends lost 5 bases at V and 4 bases at J; junction bases unmatched: 24. CDR3 length: 20 amino acids.

This chain's CDR3 is CASLPGTSYEQYF. In DNA form, the CDR3 reads TGTGCCAGCCTCCCCGGGACTTCCTACGAGCAGTACTTC. This rearrangement joins TRBV27 to TRBJ2-7, with a weak D call TRBD2 (6 bases). The V and J ends lost 8 bases and 1 base respectively, with 12 bases between them. The CDR3 contains 13 residues. Germline loops: CDR1 MNHEY, CDR2 SMNVEV (reference sequence).

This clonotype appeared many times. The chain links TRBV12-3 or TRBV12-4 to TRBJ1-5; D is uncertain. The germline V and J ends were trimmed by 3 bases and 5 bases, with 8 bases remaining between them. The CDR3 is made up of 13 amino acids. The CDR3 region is CASSLARDQPQHF. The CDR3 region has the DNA TGTGCCAGCAGTTTGGCCAGAGATCAGCCCCAGCATTTT.

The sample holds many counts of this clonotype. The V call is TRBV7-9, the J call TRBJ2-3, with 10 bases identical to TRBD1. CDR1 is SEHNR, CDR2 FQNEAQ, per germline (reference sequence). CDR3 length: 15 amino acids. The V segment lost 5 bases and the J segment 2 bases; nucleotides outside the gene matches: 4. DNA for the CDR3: TGTGCCAGCAGCAAAGGACAGGGGGACACAGATACGCAGTATTTT. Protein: CASSKGQGDTDTQYF.

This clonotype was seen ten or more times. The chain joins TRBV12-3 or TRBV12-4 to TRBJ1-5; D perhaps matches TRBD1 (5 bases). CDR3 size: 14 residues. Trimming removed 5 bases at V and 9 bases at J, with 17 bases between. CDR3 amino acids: CASSRRDEWLPQHF. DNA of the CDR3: TGTGCCAGCAGTCGCCGGGACGAATGGCTGCCCCAGCATTTT.

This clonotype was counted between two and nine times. The CDR3 reads CASSSAGAPYNEQFF. For the CDR3, the DNA is TGTGCCAGCAGCTCCGCCGGGGCACCCTACAATGAGCAGTTCTTC. This chain connects TRBV7-9 to TRBJ2-1; either TRBD1 or TRBD2 may fit D (5 bases each). The V and J ends lost 4 bases and 2 bases respectively, with 12 bases between them. CDR3 size: 15 residues. Germline V CDR1 and CDR2: SEHNR, FQNEAQ (reference sequence).

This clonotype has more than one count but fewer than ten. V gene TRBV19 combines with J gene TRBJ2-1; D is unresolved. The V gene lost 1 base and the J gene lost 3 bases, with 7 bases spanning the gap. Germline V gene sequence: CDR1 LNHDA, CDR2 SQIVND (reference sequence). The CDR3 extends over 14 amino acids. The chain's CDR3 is CASSIAIRYNEQFF. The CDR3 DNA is TGTGCCAGTAGTATAGCAATCCGCTACAATGAGCAGTTCTTC.

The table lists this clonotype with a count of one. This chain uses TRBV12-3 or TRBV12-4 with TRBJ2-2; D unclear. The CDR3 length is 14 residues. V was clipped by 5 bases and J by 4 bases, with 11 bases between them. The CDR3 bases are TGTGCCAGCAGTCCCGTGACCCTCACCGGGGAGCTGTTTTTT. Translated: CASSPVTLTGELFF.

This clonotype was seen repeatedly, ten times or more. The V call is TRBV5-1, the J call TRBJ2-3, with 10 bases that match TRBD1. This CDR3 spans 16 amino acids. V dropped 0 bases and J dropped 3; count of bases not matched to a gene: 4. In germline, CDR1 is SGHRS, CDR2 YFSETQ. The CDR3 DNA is TGCGCCAGCAGCTTGGAAGGGACAGGGGTAACAGATACGCAGTATTTT. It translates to CASSLEGTGVTDTQYF.

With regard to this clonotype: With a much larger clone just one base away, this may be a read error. The CDR3 reads CASSFDPDRGYTF. DNA for the CDR3: TGTGCCAGCAGTTTCGACCCTGACAGGGGCTACACCTTC. This rearrangement joins TRBV12-3 or TRBV12-4 to TRBJ1-2; maybe TRBD1 (6 bases). V was pared by 3 bases and J by 8 bases, with 13 bases between. The CDR3 is made up of 13 amino acids.

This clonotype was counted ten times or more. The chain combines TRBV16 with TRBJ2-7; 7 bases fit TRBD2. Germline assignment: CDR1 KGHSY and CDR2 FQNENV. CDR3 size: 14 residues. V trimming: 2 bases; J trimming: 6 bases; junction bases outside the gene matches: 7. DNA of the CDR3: TGTGCCAGCAGCCAAGCGGGAGTTCTTTTCGAGCAGTACTTC. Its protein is CASSQAGVLFEQYF. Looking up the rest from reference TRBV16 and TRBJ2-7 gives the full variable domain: GEEVAQTPKHLVRGEGQKAKLYCAPIKGHSYVFWYQQVLKNEFKFLISFQNENVFDETGMPKERFSAKCLPNSPCSLEIQATKLEDSAVYFCASSQAGVLFEQYFGPGTRLTVT.